Listed below are T cell receptor beta chains from one sample, sequenced in a study of cytomegalovirus exposure and HLA in healthy donors. Clones were read by immunoSEQ multiplex PCR, and TCRdb kept only the in-frame ones, dropping some. The data hold more than 150,000 clones, with 77% observed a single time. Sample: PBMCs. The origin of the receptors is a man younger than 35 in good health and CMV-seronegative. Both conserved end residues are part of each CDR3. The order of the fields is J gene, V gene, CDR3 length, CDR3 protein.

J gene: TRBJ2-5
V gene: TRBV9
CDR3 length: 14
CDR3 protein: CASSVGGGEETQYF

J gene: TRBJ1-5
V gene: TRBV7-9
CDR3 length: 13
CDR3 protein: CASSLSGIQPQHF

J gene: TRBJ2-3
V gene: TRBV11-3
CDR3 length: 18
CDR3 protein: CASSLDHGLAGKSDTQYF

J gene: TRBJ2-1
V gene: TRBV4-2
CDR3 length: 16
CDR3 protein: CASSQGGGTSYNEQFF

J gene: TRBJ1-2
V gene: TRBV29-1
CDR3 length: 14
CDR3 protein: CSVAGQGPTYGYTF

J gene: TRBJ1-5
V gene: TRBV6-6
CDR3 length: 15
CDR3 protein: CASRNRGLGNQPQHF

J gene: TRBJ2-3
V gene: TRBV7-2
CDR3 length: 13
CDR3 protein: CASSLGYTDTQYF

J gene: TRBJ2-3
V gene: TRBV20-1
CDR3 length: 11
CDR3 protein: CRQGPTDTQYF

J gene: TRBJ2-1
V gene: TRBV6-4
CDR3 length: 15
CDR3 protein: CASSETSGGNNEQFF

J gene: TRBJ1-5
V gene: TRBV27
CDR3 length: 18
CDR3 protein: CASSFPRQGDARNQPQHF

J gene: TRBJ1-3
V gene: TRBV2
CDR3 length: 15
CDR3 protein: CASSEIQYSGNTIYF

J gene: TRBJ2-1
V gene: TRBV5-1
CDR3 length: 16
CDR3 protein: CASSLASGRFLGEQFF

J gene: TRBJ2-1
V gene: TRBV27
CDR3 length: 15
CDR3 protein: CATGLAGAASNEQFF

J gene: TRBJ1-2
V gene: TRBV6-6
CDR3 length: 15
CDR3 protein: CASSYSTGTGDGYTF

J gene: TRBJ2-4
V gene: TRBV2
CDR3 length: 20
CDR3 protein: CASSPLGLAGGILAKNIQYF

J gene: TRBJ1-2
V gene: TRBV11-2
CDR3 length: 15
CDR3 protein: CASSLDRHRLGGYTF

J gene: TRBJ1-5
V gene: TRBV19
CDR3 length: 17
CDR3 protein: CASSMAGFARPNQPQHF

J gene: TRBJ1-5
V gene: TRBV13
CDR3 length: 12
CDR3 protein: CASSKDGEQEHF

J gene: TRBJ2-7
V gene: TRBV7-9
CDR3 length: 16
CDR3 protein: CASSSQSRDSSYEQYF

J gene: TRBJ2-7
V gene: TRBV30
CDR3 length: 13
CDR3 protein: CAWRTSGAYEQYF

J gene: TRBJ2-1
V gene: TRBV25-1
CDR3 length: 15
CDR3 protein: CASSELAGGRYEQFF

J gene: TRBJ2-5
V gene: TRBV6-1
CDR3 length: 14
CDR3 protein: CASNGGGAGETQYF

J gene: TRBJ2-3
V gene: TRBV5-1
CDR3 length: 15
CDR3 protein: CASSLAGVGTDTQYF

J gene: TRBJ2-1
V gene: TRBV12-5
CDR3 length: 14
CDR3 protein: CASGPYGGRGEQFF

J gene: TRBJ1-1
V gene: TRBV14
CDR3 length: 13
CDR3 protein: CASSTQINTEAFF

J gene: TRBJ2-1
V gene: TRBV19
CDR3 length: 15
CDR3 protein: CASSIGHYSYNEQFF

J gene: TRBJ2-7
V gene: TRBV28
CDR3 length: 14
CDR3 protein: CASISTVSGYEQYF

J gene: TRBJ1-6
V gene: TRBV30
CDR3 length: 13
CDR3 protein: CAWKGQGDSPLHF

J gene: TRBJ1-2
V gene: TRBV30
CDR3 length: 16
CDR3 protein: CAWSRSGLGGYYGYTF

J gene: TRBJ1-4
V gene: TRBV6-5
CDR3 length: 15
CDR3 protein: CASSYSVLERGGLFF

J gene: TRBJ2-1
V gene: TRBV13
CDR3 length: 24
CDR3 protein: CASSLTYGTSGPPASVLSYNEQFF

J gene: TRBJ1-2
V gene: TRBV14
CDR3 length: 13
CDR3 protein: CASSQGQGYGYTF

J gene: TRBJ2-2
V gene: TRBV4-3
CDR3 length: 16
CDR3 protein: CASSQDHGRNTGELFF

J gene: TRBJ2-2
V gene: TRBV27
CDR3 length: 17
CDR3 protein: CASSPRSVISNTGELFF

J gene: TRBJ2-7
V gene: TRBV11-3
CDR3 length: 12
CDR3 protein: CASSLRTEEQYF

J gene: TRBJ1-5
V gene: TRBV19
CDR3 length: 14
CDR3 protein: CASSMEDRATPQHF

J gene: TRBJ1-4
V gene: TRBV6-5
CDR3 length: 14
CDR3 protein: CASSHDRVGEKLFF

J gene: TRBJ2-2
V gene: TRBV11-3
CDR3 length: 15
CDR3 protein: CASSLINAGTGELFF

J gene: TRBJ2-1
V gene: TRBV5-1
CDR3 length: 15
CDR3 protein: CASSLDSGSYNEQFF

J gene: TRBJ2-7
V gene: TRBV7-2
CDR3 length: 14
CDR3 protein: CASSLDRRTYEQYF

J gene: TRBJ1-1
V gene: TRBV30
CDR3 length: 14
CDR3 protein: CAWSLDSIYTEAFF

J gene: TRBJ2-7
V gene: TRBV30
CDR3 length: 14
CDR3 protein: CAWREDRVVREQYF